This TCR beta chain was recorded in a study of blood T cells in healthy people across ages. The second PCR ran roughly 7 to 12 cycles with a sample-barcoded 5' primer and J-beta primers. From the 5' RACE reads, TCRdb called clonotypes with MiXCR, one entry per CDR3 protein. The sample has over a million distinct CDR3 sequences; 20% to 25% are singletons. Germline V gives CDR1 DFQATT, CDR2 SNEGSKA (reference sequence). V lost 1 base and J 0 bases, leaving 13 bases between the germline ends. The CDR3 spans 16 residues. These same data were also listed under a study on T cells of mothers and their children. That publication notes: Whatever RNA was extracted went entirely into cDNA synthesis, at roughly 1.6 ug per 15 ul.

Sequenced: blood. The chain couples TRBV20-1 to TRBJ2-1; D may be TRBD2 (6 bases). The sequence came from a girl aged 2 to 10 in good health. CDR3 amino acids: CSARVGGKSSYNEQFF. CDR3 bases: TGCAGTGCTAGAGTCGGCGGGAAGAGCTCCTACAATGAGCAGTTCTTC.